These 14 T cell receptor beta chains originate from one sample sequenced in a study of CD8 T cells in Susac syndrome. Roughly 0.45 to 1 ug RNA was reverse transcribed with random hexamers. TCRdb independently ran MiXCR on the immunoSEQ multiplex PCR reads; one entry per CDR3 protein. This sample has over 130,000 distinct CDR3 sequences; 95% occur once, and the top ten carry about 0.11%. Sample: CD4+ T cells from PBMCs. The receptors derive from a human donor with multiple sclerosis.

The chain joins TRBV2 to TRBJ1-2, with 9 bases lining up with TRBD1. The V segment lost 10 bases and the J segment 3 bases; nucleotides outside the gene matches: 9. CDR3 size: 14 residues. Germline-derived CDR1 and CDR2 are SNHLY and FYNNEI. CDR3 sequence (DNA): TGTGCCACCTCCCGGGACAGGGCGGACTATGGCTACACCTTC. Translated, it gives CATSRDRADYGYTF. The variable domain in full, completed from reference TRBV2 and TRBJ1-2, reads EPEVTQTPSHQVTQMGQEVILRCVPISNHLYFYWYRQILGQKVEFLVSFYNNEISEKSEIFDDQFSVERPDGSNFTLKIRSTKLEDSAMYFCATSRDRADYGYTFGSGTRLTVV.

This clonotype has only one observation. The V call is TRBV3-1, the J call TRBJ2-2, with 10 bases aligning to TRBD2. After removal of 1 base from V and 0 bases from J, the junction contained 5 bases not matched to a gene. The CDR3 contains 18 residues. The germline CDR1 and CDR2 sequences are LGHDT and YNNKEL (reference sequence). The CDR3 is CASSQGLAGATNTGELFF. In nucleotides, the CDR3 is TGTGCCAGCAGCCAAGGGCTAGCGGGGGCCACGAACACCGGGGAGCTGTTTTTT. Looking up the rest from reference TRBV3-1 and TRBJ2-2 gives the full variable domain: DTAVSQTPKYLVTQMGNDKSIKCEQNLGHDTMYWYKQDSKKFLKIMFSYNNKELIINETVPNRFSPKSPDKAHLNLHINSLELGDSAVYFCASSQGLAGATNTGELFFGEGSRLTVL.

The chain recombines TRBV9 with TRBJ2-7; 10 nucleotides match TRBD2. The length of the CDR3 is 17 residues. Germline CDR1 reads SGDLS; CDR2 reads YYNGEE. V was pared by 0 bases and J by 3 bases, with 9 bases of the junction left unmatched. The CDR3 bases are TGTGCCAGCAGCGTAGATCCAGCGGGAGGGCCCATCTACGAGCAGTACTTC. Translation gives CASSVDPAGGPIYEQYF.

The chain has TRBV28 and TRBJ2-7; D is possibly TRBD1 (5 bases). The CDR3 runs to 15 residues. V lost 6 bases and J 2 bases, leaving 17 bases between the germline ends. Germline values: CDR1 MDHEN, CDR2 SYDVKM. In nucleotides, the CDR3 is TGTGCCAGCAGGGCAACAGGAGCTGGAGCCTACGAGCAGTACTTC. Amino acid sequence: CASRATGAGAYEQYF.

The chain has TRBV24-1 and TRBJ1-2, with D possibly matching TRBD1 (5 bases). CDR1 and CDR2 from the germline V gene are KGHDR and SFDVKD. Trimming stripped 3 bases from V and 8 bases from J, with 15 bases between. This CDR3 is built from 14 residues. Here the CDR3 reads CATSDTRDDRGYTF. The CDR3 DNA sequence: TGTGCCACCAGTGATACCAGGGACGATCGAGGCTACACCTTC.

V is TRBV4-3 and J is TRBJ1-6; tentatively, D is TRBD1 (6 bases). Germline loops: CDR1 LGHNA, CDR2 YSLEER. The CDR3 totals 13 residues. V lost 4 bases and J 11 bases, leaving 12 bases between the germline ends. In DNA, the CDR3 is TGCGCCAGCAGCCCAGGACAGCTGACACCCCTCCACTTT. This codes for CASSPGQLTPLHF.

The CDR3 bases are TGTGCCAGCAGCGTAGGGGACAGGGGGTACGAGCAGTACTTC. Its translation: CASSVGDRGYEQYF. The genes are TRBV9 and TRBJ2-7, with TRBD1 matching 11 bases. This CDR3 is built from 14 residues. Germline CDR1 is SGDLS and CDR2 is YYNGEE. The junction had 0 bases not matched to a gene; V was cut back by 0 bases and J by 4 bases.

The chain recombines TRBV9 with TRBJ1-1; possibly TRBD1 for D (6 bases). Germline loops: CDR1 SGDLS, CDR2 YYNGEE. Trimming took off 4 bases at V and 0 bases at J, with 13 bases between the two ends. CDR3 length: 15 residues. The CDR3 coding sequence is TGTGCCAGCAGCCAGTGGAAGGGGGTGAACACTGAAGCTTTCTTT. Amino acid sequence: CASSQWKGVNTEAFF.

The table lists this clonotype with a count of one. The V gene is TRBV30, the J gene TRBJ1-5; tentative D call: TRBD1 (5 bases). The CDR3 spans 14 residues. V gave up 0 bases and J gave up 2 bases, with 8 bases separating them. Germline lookup yields CDR1 GTSNPN and CDR2 SVGIG (reference sequence). This chain's CDR3 is CAWSVLGGNQPQHF. The DNA of the CDR3 is TGTGCCTGGAGTGTACTAGGGGGCAATCAGCCCCAGCATTTT.

The chain uses TRBV20-1 and TRBJ1-4; perhaps TRBD1 as D (5 bases). Per germline, CDR1 DFQATT and CDR2 SNEGSKA (reference sequence). V was cut by 1 base and J by 8 bases, with 17 bases left in between. The length of the CDR3 is 15 residues. The DNA of the CDR3 is TGCAGTGCTAGAGTGGAGCCAGGGTGGCCAGAAAAACTGTTTTTT. This codes for CSARVEPGWPEKLFF.

The chain joins TRBV7-6 to TRBJ2-5; 10 bases fit TRBD1. This CDR3 comprises 16 residues. J lost 4 bases, V lost 5 bases, and 10 bases had no gene match. Germline CDR1 reads SGHVS; CDR2 reads FNYEAQ. DNA for the CDR3: TGTGCCAGCAGCGCGCGACAGGGGGCCAGTGTAGAGACCCAGTACTTC. This codes for CASSARQGASVETQYF.

This chain uses TRBV20-1 with TRBJ1-1; D might be TRBD1 (5 bases). The CDR3 sequence is 15 residues long. The germline gives CDR1 DFQATT, CDR2 SNEGSKA (reference sequence). Trimming took off 3 bases at V and 8 bases at J, with 22 bases between the two ends. For the CDR3, the DNA is TGCAGTGCTAGGGCCCCGACAGCGGGTGCTAGGGAAGCTTTCTTT. Translated: CSARAPTAGAREAFF.

The CDR3 nucleotides are TGCAGCGTTGATCTGATTGGGACAGGGCAACCCTACGAGCAGTACTTC. The encoded protein is CSVDLIGTGQPYEQYF. This rearrangement joins TRBV29-1 to TRBJ2-7; 9 nucleotides align to TRBD1. Germline CDR1 SQVTM, CDR2 ANQGSEA. Trimming cost V 3 bases and J 2 bases; bases outside gene matches: 11. The CDR3 is made up of 16 amino acids.

This chain joins TRBV20-1 and TRBJ2-1; 11 positions match TRBD2. V lost 5 bases and J lost 1; bases outside the gene matches: 4. Germline CDR1 reads DFQATT; CDR2 reads SNEGSKA (reference sequence). The CDR3 is 15 amino acids. CDR3 in amino acids: CSASVAGGSYNEQFF. The CDR3 DNA is TGCAGTGCTTCGGTAGCGGGAGGGTCCTACAATGAGCAGTTCTTC.